This passage covers 14 T cell receptor beta chains from one sample sequenced in a study of blood T cell repertoires in COVID-19. Clones were sequenced by immunoSEQ multiplex PCR, and TCRdb holds only the in-frame ones, with some missing. The sample has roughly 120,000 clones; less than 85% are singletons. Specimen: peripheral blood. The receptors were gathered from a man aged 25-45 years with acute or convalescent COVID-19.

This chain links TRBV5-8 with TRBJ2-3; D may be TRBD1 (5 bases). The CDR3 totals 14 residues. V was shortened by 1 base and J by 2 bases, with 8 bases between the two germline ends. From germline, CDR1 is SGHTS and CDR2 YDEGEE. The CDR3 protein is CASSLQGHTDTQYF. Written as DNA, the CDR3 is TGTGCCAGCAGCTTGCAGGGCCACACAGATACGCAGTATTTT.

A single count supports this clone. The chain is built from TRBV5-1 and TRBJ1-4; 9 bases fit TRBD1. The CDR3 extends over 17 amino acids. The germline V gene has CDR1 SGHRS and CDR2 YFSETQ. V was clipped by 6 bases and J by 8 bases; unmatched bases: 17. CDR3 sequence reads: CASTYRDRESFCEKLFF. The CDR3 DNA sequence: TGCGCCAGCACCTACCGGGACAGGGAAAGTTTTTGCGAAAAACTGTTTTTT.

The CDR3 here is CASILGQGGNTIYF. DNA of the CDR3: TGTGCCAGCATTCTAGGACAGGGTGGAAACACCATATATTTT. The rearrangement joins TRBV6-5 to TRBJ1-3; 8 bases line up with TRBD1. The CDR3 is 14 residues long. With 7 bases clipped from V and 3 bases from J, the junction kept 5 bases outside the gene matches. Germline V gene lookup returns CDR1 MNHEY and CDR2 SVGAGI.

This clone appeared a few times. The genes are TRBV5-1 and TRBJ2-6; a possible D gene is TRBD2 (5 bases). Germline V gene data show CDR1 as SGHRS and CDR2 as YFSETQ. The CDR3 has 14 amino acids. Trimming cost V 7 bases and J 3 bases, with 11 bases left between them. In DNA, the CDR3 is TGCGCCAGCGGCCCACGGGATGGGGCCAACGTCCTGACTTTC. Encoded protein: CASGPRDGANVLTF.

The rearrangement links TRBV21-1 to TRBJ1-5; the D call in the table, TRBD1, was not verified against the DNA. TRBV21-1 is listed as a pseudogene. The CDR3 length is 17 residues. The CDR3 here is CASSKGPRTGEYQPQHF. The CDR3 DNA follows: TGTGCCAGCAGCAAGGGGCCCCGGACAGGGGAATATCAGCCCCAGCATTTT.

The chain is built from TRBV30 and TRBJ1-6; possible D gene TRBD1, 5 bases. Trimming left V 1 base short and J 9 bases short, with 13 bases between. Germline lookup yields CDR1 GTSNPN and CDR2 SVGIG (reference sequence). The CDR3 runs 14 residues. The CDR3 region has the DNA TGTGCCTGGAGTGGAGGGACTGACGGTTCACCCCTCCACTTT. Translation gives CAWSGGTDGSPLHF. Using reference TRBV30 and TRBJ1-6 for the parts outside the CDR3, the full variable domain is SQTIHQWPATLVQPVGSPLSLECTVEGTSNPNLYWYRQAAGRGLQLLFYSVGIGQISSEVPQNLSASRPQDRQFILSSKKLLLSDSGFYLCAWSGGTDGSPLHFGNGTRLTVT.

The rearrangement joins TRBV7-2 to TRBJ1-3; D is uncertain. Germline V CDR1 and CDR2: SGHTA, FQGNSA. The CDR3 has 16 residues. The V end lost 1 base, the J end lost 2 bases, and 12 bases lay between the germline ends. CDR3 coding DNA: TGTGCCAGCAGCTTAGTATCGGTCCTAACTGGAAACACCATATATTTT. This encodes CASSLVSVLTGNTIYF. Full variable domain (rest looked up from reference TRBV7-2 and TRBJ1-3): GAGVSQSPSNKVTEKGKDVELRCDPISGHTALYWYRQSLGQGLEFLIYFQGNSAPDKSGLPSDRFSAERTGGSVSTLTIQRTQQEDSAVYLCASSLVSVLTGNTIYFGEGSWLTVV.

This sequence joins TRBV4-2 and TRBJ2-5; 12 bases align to TRBD2. The CDR3 runs 17 residues. Per germline, CDR1 LGHNA and CDR2 YNFKEQ. V lost 1 base and J lost 5; bases outside the gene matches: 8. For the CDR3, the DNA is TGTGCCAGCAGCCAAGGGCTAGCGGGGGGGCCAGGGGAGACCCAGTACTTC. The encoded protein is CASSQGLAGGPGETQYF.

The CDR3 DNA reads as TGTGCCAGCAGCTCTCAGACAGGGGGCTCTAGGACTGAAGCTTTCTTT. This translates into CASSSQTGGSRTEAFF. This chain connects TRBV7-8 to TRBJ1-1; TRBD1 matches at 10 bases. Losses at the gene ends were 4 bases for V and 5 bases for J; bases not matched to a gene: 10. The CDR3 has 16 residues. The germline gives CDR1 SGHVS, CDR2 FQNEAQ.

With respect to this clone: Other nucleotide sequences from this sample produce the same CDR3. The CDR3 DNA reads as TGTGCCAGCAGTTACTCTGGCGGAAATTCACCCCTCCACTTT. Translation: CASSYSGGNSPLHF. This chain links TRBV6-2 or TRBV6-3 with TRBJ1-6, with D uncertain. The germline CDR1 and CDR2 sequences are MNHEY and SVGEGT. CDR3 length: 14 amino acids. V gave up 0 bases and J gave up 7 bases, with 7 bases separating them.

Remarks on this clone: The junction departs from germline at one end; a sequencing error may be responsible. The rearrangement links TRBV2 to TRBJ1-3, with TRBD1 matching 7 bases. The CDR3 sequence is 11 residues long. The germline CDR1 and CDR2 sequences are SNHLY and FYNNEI. DNA for the CDR3: TGTGCCAGCGGTGAGACAGGGTCCATATATTTT. Its translation: CASGETGSIYF.

This rearrangement joins TRBV19 to TRBJ2-7; TRBD2 matches 13 bases. The length of the CDR3 is 14 residues. Per germline, CDR1 LNHDA and CDR2 SQIVND (reference sequence). V was clipped by 6 bases and J by 6 bases; unmatched bases: 5. The chain's CDR3 is CASSETSGGTEQYF. In DNA, the CDR3 is TGTGCCAGTAGCGAGACTAGCGGGGGGACCGAGCAGTACTTC.

CDR3 nucleotide sequence: TGTGCCAGCAGTTCCAGGGGTACGAACACTGAAGCTTTCTTT. Its translation is CASSSRGTNTEAFF. This chain links TRBV27 with TRBJ1-1; a possible D gene is TRBD1 (6 bases). CDR1 and CDR2 (germline): MNHEY, SMNVEV (reference sequence). V was pared by 4 bases and J by 1 base, with 10 bases between. CDR3 size: 14 residues.

The V call is TRBV28, the J call TRBJ1-4; 8 bases match TRBD1. The trim removed 6 bases at V and 3 bases at J, leaving 9 bases unmatched. The CDR3 consists of 16 residues. The germline V gene has CDR1 MDHEN and CDR2 SYDVKM. The CDR3 is CASRPAQGAANEKLFF. The CDR3 DNA is TGTGCCAGCAGACCTGCCCAGGGGGCTGCTAATGAAAAACTGTTTTTT.